This entry describes one T cell receptor (beta chain). What it binds is not known. This CDR3 contains 14 residues. V gave up 5 bases and J gave up 7 bases; unmatched junction bases: 7. In germline, CDR1 is MDHEN, CDR2 SYDVKM. PCR employed 60 Vbeta and 13 Jbeta primers. The method was immunoSEQ multiplex PCR; TCRdb's version includes in-frame clones alone and lacks a portion of them. The sample lists around 150,000 clones; over 70% were seen once. The data belong to a study of cytomegalovirus exposure and HLA in healthy donors. Study findings and constraints: Among donors in an Asian-associated ancestry cluster, a later analysis reportedly found fewer N-insertions than the roughly 730-donor mean.

The chain combines TRBV28 with TRBJ1-5, with 8 bases matching TRBD1. The TCR originated in a man younger than 40 in good health and CMV-seronegative. Input material: PBMCs. This CDR3 reads CASSRTGSIQPQHF. In DNA, the CDR3 is TGTGCCAGCAGTCGGACAGGGTCGATACAGCCCCAGCATTTT.